The source of this TCR beta chain is a study of early T cells in non-severe SARS-CoV-2 infection. Across the whole study: From unsorted whole blood, bulk RNA was sequenced, and the chains remained unpaired.

About this clonotype itself: Its specificity is not known.

The TCR library protocol was used to attach unique molecular identifiers. These identifiers were attached to individual cDNA molecules. TCRdb reanalysed the 5' RACE reads using MiXCR and keeps one entry per CDR3 protein. Among tens of thousands of distinct CDR3 sequences listed, around 8.9% were seen once. The V and J ends lost 7 bases and 4 bases, in that order; junction bases with no gene match: 9. This CDR3 spans 13 amino acids. Germline V gives CDR1 SQVTM, CDR2 ANQGSEA. Findings and limits, study-wide: Matching with VDJdb favored anti-spike CD8 responses (missing private and CD4 specificities).

The origin of this receptor is an adult who was a healthcare worker with PCR-confirmed SARS-CoV-2 infection or an uninfected control (not recorded which). Material for sequencing was whole blood. The chain combines TRBV29-1 with TRBJ2-7, with 8 positions matching TRBD1. In nucleotides, the CDR3 is TGCAGCGCGCAGACAGGGGTCAGGTACGAGCAGTACTTC. Protein: CSAQTGVRYEQYF.